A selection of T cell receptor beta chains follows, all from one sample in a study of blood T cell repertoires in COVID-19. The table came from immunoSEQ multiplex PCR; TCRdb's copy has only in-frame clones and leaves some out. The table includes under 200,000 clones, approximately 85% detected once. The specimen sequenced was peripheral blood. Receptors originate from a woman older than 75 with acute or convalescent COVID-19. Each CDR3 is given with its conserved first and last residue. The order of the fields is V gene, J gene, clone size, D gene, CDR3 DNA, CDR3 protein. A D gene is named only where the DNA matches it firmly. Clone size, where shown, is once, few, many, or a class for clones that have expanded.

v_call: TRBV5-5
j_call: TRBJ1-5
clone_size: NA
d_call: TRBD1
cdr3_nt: TGTGCCAGCAGCTGGGACAGCCCAGAGCCCCAGCATTTT
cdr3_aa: CASSWDSPEPQHF

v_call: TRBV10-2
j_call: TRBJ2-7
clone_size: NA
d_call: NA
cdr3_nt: TGCGCCAGCAGTTCCGGGCGGGGCCCCTACGAGCAGTACTTC
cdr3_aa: CASSSGRGPYEQYF

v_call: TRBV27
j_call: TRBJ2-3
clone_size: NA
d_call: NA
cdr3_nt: TGTGCCAGCAGTTTATTGGGGACAACTAGCACAGATACGCAGTATTTT
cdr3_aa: CASSLLGTTSTDTQYF

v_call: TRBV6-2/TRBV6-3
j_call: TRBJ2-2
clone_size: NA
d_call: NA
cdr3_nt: TGTGCCAGCAGTTACATTCTAGGAACCTTCGCCGGGGAGCTGTTTTTT
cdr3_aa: CASSYILGTFAGELFF

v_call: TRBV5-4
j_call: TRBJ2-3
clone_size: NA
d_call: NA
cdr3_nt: TGTGCCAGCAGCTTACTAGGAGATACGCAGTATTTT
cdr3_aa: CASSLLGDTQYF

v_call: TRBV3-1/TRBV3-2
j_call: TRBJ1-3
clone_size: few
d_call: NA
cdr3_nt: TGTGCCAGCAGCCAAGATATACGGGGGGCAGGGGGAAACACCATATATTTT
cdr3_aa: CASSQDIRGAGGNTIYF

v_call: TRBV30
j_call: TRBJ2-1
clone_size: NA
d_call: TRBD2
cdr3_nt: TGTGCCTGGTGCACTAGCGGGAGGGTATCGGAGCAGTTCTTC
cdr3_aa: CAWCTSGRVSEQFF

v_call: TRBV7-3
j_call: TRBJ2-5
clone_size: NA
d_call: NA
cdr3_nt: TGTGCCAGCAGCTTAACCGGGGGGCGCGTAACGACCCAGTACTTC
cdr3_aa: CASSLTGGRVTTQYF

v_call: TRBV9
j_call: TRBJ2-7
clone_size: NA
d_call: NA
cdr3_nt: TGTGCCAGCAGCGAGTCTCCCGGGACTGGCTACGAGCAGTACTTC
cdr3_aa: CASSESPGTGYEQYF

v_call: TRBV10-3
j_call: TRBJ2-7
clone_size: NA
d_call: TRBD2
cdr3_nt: TGTGCCATCAGTGCGGGGGGGGAGGGGTACGAGCAGTACTTC
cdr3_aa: CAISAGGEGYEQYF

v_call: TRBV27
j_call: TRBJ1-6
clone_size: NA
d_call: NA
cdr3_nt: TGTGCCAGCAGTTTACTGCGGAACTCACCCCTCCACTTT
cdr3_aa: CASSLLRNSPLHF

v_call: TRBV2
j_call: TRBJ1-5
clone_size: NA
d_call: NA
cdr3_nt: TGTGCCAGCGGTTACTCCAGCGGGGTAAACAATCAGCCCCAGCATTTT
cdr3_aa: CASGYSSGVNNQPQHF

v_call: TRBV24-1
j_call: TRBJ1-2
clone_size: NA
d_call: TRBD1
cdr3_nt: TGTGCCACCAGTGAGAGACAGGGGGCGGGCGGCTACACCTTC
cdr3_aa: CATSERQGAGGYTF

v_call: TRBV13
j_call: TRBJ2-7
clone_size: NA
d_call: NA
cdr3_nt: TGTGCCAGCAGCCGAGGGGGCTCCGGAGCGGGAGAGGGCTACGAGCAGTACTTC
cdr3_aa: CASSRGGSGAGEGYEQYF

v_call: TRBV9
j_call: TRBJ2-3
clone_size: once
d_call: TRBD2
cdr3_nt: TGTGCCAGCAGCGAGGGGACTAGCGGGGGGGTAATTGCAGATACGCAGTATTTT
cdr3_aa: CASSEGTSGGVIADTQYF

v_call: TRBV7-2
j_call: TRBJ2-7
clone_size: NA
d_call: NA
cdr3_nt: TGTGCCAGCAGCCCCAGAAAGGGGCCCTACGAGCAGTACTTC
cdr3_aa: CASSPRKGPYEQYF

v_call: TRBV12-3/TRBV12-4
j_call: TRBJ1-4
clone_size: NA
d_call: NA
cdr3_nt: TGTGCCAGCAGGAGCATGGATGAAAAACTGTTTTTT
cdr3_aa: CASRSMDEKLFF

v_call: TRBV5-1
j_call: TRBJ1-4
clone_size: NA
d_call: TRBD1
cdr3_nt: TGCGCCAGCAGCAAGACAGGGGGCGATGAAAAACTGTTTTTT
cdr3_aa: CASSKTGGDEKLFF

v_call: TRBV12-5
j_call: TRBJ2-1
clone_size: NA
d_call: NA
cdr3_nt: TGTGCTAGCTCCCAAGTGGCAAATGAGCAGTTCTTC
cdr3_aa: CASSQVANEQFF

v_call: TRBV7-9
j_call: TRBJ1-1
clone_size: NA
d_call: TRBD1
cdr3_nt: TGTGCCAGCAGCACCCAACAGGGGGGCACTGAAGCTTTCTTT
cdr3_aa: CASSTQQGGTEAFF

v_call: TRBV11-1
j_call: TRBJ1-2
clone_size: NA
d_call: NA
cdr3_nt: TGTGCCAGCAGCTTGGAAGGGGATGGCTACACCTTC
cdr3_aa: CASSLEGDGYTF

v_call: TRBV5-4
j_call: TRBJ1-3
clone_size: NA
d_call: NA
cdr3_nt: TGTGCCAGCAGCTTGGAGCGGGGCCTCGGTGGAAACACCATATATTTT
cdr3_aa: CASSLERGLGGNTIYF

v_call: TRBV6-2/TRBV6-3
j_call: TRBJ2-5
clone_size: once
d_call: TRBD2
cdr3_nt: TGTGCCAGCAGTGCCTTGGGACTAGGACGGGAGACCCAGTACTTC
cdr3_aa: CASSALGLGRETQYF

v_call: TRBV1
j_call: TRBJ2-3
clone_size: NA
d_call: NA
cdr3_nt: TGCACCAGCAGCGAGGGACTAGCGGGAGAAGGCAGCACAGATACGCAGTATTTT
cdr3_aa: CTSSEGLAGEGSTDTQYF

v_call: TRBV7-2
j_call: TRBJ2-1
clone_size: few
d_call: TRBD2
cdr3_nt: TGTGCCAGCAGCGAGAGCGGGGGGCGGGATGAGCAGTTCTTC
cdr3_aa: CASSESGGRDEQFF

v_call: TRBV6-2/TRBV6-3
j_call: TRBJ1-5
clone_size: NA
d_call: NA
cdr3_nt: TGTGCCAGCAGCCCCCCCCCGGGGCAGCCCCAGCATTTT
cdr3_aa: CASSPPPGQPQHF

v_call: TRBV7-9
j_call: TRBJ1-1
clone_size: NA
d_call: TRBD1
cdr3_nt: TGTGCCAGCAGCAAGGACAGGGGAGAGACTGAAGCTTTCTTT
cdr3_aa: CASSKDRGETEAFF

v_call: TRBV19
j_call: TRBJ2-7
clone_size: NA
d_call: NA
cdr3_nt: TGTGCCAGTAGTATTGGGGCCAGGTCACACGAGCAGTACTTC
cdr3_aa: CASSIGARSHEQYF

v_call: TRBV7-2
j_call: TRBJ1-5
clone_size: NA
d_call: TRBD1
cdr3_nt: TGTGCCAGCAGCTTAGAGACAGGGAGCAATCAGCCCCAGCATTTT
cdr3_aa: CASSLETGSNQPQHF

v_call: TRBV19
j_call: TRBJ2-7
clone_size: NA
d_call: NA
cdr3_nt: TGTGCCAGTAGTACTGGACGGGGTGCCTACGAGCAGTACTTC
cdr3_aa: CASSTGRGAYEQYF

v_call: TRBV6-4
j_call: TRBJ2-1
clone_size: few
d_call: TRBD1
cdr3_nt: TGTGCCAGCCAAGGACAGGGGGGTCGCGGTGAGCAGTTCTTC
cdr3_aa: CASQGQGGRGEQFF

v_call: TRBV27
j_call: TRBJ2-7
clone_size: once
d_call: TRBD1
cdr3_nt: TGTGCCAGCAGTCACCGGGACAGTCAGAACTACGAGCAGTACTTC
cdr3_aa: CASSHRDSQNYEQYF

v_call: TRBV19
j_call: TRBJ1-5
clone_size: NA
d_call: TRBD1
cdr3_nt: TGTGCCAGTAGTCCGGGACAGGCTCAGCCCCAGCATTTT
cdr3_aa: CASSPGQAQPQHF

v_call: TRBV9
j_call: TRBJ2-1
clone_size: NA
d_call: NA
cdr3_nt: TGTGCCAGCAGCGCCCACAGGGACACCTACAATGAGCAGTTCTTC
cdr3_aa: CASSAHRDTYNEQFF

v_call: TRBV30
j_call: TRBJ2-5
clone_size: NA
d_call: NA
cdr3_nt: TGTGCCTGGAGACGGCCAGGGAAGGAGACCCAGTACTTC
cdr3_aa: CAWRRPGKETQYF

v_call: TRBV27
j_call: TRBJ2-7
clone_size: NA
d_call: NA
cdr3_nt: TGTGCCAGCAGTCTCCGGACAGCCCACGAGCAGTACTTC
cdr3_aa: CASSLRTAHEQYF

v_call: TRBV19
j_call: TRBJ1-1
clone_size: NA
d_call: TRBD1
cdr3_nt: TGTGCCAGTAGTTGGACAGGCGATTCAAACACTGAAGCTTTCTTT
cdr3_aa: CASSWTGDSNTEAFF

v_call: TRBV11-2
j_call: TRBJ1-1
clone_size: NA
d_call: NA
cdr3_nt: TGTGCCAGCAGCTCCCAGGGTCTAAACACTGAAGCTTTCTTT
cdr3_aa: CASSSQGLNTEAFF

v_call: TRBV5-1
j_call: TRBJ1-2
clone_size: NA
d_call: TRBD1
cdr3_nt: TGCGCCAGCAGCGGAGGGACAGGGGGCGACTATGGCTACACCTTC
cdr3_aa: CASSGGTGGDYGYTF

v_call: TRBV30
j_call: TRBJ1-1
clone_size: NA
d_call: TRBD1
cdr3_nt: TGTGCCTGGAGAAATAAGGGGGCTGGCACTGAAGCTTTCTTT
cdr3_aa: CAWRNKGAGTEAFF

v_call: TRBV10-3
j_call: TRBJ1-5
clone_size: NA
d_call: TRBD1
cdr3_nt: TGTGCCATCAGTGGGGGGACAGGGGACCAGCCCCAGCATTTT
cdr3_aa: CAISGGTGDQPQHF

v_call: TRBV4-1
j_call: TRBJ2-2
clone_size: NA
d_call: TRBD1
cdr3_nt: TGCGCCAGCAGCCAGGGGAGGACAGGGATAAACACCGGGGAGCTGTTTTTT
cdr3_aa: CASSQGRTGINTGELFF

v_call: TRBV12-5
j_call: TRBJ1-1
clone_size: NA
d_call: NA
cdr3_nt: TGTGCTAGTGGTCCTCGGGTACCGAACACTGAAGCTTTCTTT
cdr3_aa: CASGPRVPNTEAFF

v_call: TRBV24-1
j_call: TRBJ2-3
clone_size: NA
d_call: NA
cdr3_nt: TGTGCCACCAGTGACCCAGGGGGGTTGACAGATACGCAGTATTTT
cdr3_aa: CATSDPGGLTDTQYF

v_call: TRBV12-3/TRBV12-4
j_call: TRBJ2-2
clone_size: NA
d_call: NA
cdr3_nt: TGTGCCAGCTGCGGGGAGAGGACCGGGGAGCTGTTTTTT
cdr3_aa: CASCGERTGELFF

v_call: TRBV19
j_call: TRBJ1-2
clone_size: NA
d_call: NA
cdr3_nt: TGTGCCAGTAGTATAGGGTCTCAGGGGCCTTCTAGCTATGGCTACACCTTC
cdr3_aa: CASSIGSQGPSSYGYTF

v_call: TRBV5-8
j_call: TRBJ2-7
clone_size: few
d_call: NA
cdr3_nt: TGTGCCAGCAGCAGCACCGGGACTCACTCCTACGAGCAGTACTTC
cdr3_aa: CASSSTGTHSYEQYF

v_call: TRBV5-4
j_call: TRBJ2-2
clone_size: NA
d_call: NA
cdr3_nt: TGTGCCAGCAGCTTGGGTCGGGGAAGGGCCGGGGAGCTGTTTTTT
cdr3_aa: CASSLGRGRAGELFF

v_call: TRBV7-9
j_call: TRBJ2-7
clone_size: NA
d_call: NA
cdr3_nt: TGTGCCAGCAGCCTACAGGCTTACGAGCAGTACTTC
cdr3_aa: CASSLQAYEQYF

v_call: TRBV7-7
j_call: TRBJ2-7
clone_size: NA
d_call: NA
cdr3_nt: TGTGCCAGCAGCCCGCTGACAGAGAACGAGCAGTACTTC
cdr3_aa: CASSPLTENEQYF

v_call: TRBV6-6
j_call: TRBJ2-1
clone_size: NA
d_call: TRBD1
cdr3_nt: TGTGCCAGCAGTTACGGGACAGGAAATACCAATGAGCAGTTCTTC
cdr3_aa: CASSYGTGNTNEQFF

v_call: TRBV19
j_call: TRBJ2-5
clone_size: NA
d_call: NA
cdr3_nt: TGTGCCAGTAGTATTACGAGCGGAGAGACCCAGTACTTC
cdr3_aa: CASSITSGETQYF